This TCR beta chain stems from a study of T cells in Graves' hyperthyroidism and ophthalmopathy. Amplification targeted TCR beta CDR3 regions from RNA transcripts. First-round RT-PCR with HTBI primers amplified the TCR CDR3 region. A single record per CDR3 protein comes from TCRdb applying MiXCR to the multiplex PCR reads. The table records about 500,000 distinct CDR3 sequences, approximately 15% of them present only once. The CDR3 runs 15 residues. V dropped 5 bases and J dropped 1 base, with 12 bases sitting between them. Investigators excluded patients with uncontrolled infection, other autoimmune disease, pregnancy or lactation. The diagnoses drew upon clinical symptoms, serum thyroxine and TRAb, thyroid ultrasound and orbital computed tomography. This clonotype was counted many times.

This sequence was found in a woman aged 18 to 35 with Graves' hyperthyroidism. The sequenced material came from blood. V usage is TRBV12-3 or TRBV12-4 and J usage is TRBJ2-1; weak D call: TRBD1 (5 bases). The CDR3 loop reads CASSHRLGSYNEQFF. CDR3 DNA: TGTGCCAGCAGTCACAGGCTAGGATCCTACAATGAGCAGTTCTTC.